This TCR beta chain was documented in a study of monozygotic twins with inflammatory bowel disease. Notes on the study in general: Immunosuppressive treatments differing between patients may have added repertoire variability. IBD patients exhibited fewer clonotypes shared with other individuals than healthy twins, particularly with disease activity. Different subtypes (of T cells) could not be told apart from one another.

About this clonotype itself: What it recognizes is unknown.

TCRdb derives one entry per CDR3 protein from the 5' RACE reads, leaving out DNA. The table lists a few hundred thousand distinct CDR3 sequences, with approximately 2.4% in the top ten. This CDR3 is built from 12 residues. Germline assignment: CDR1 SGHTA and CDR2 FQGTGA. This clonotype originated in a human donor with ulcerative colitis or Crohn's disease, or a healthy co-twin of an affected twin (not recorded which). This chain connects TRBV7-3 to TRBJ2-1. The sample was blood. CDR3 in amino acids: CASSATSDEQFF.